Listed below are T cell receptor beta chains from one sample, sequenced in a study of response to subunit inactivated influenza vaccine. TCRdb passed the RT-PCR reads through MiXCR, listing each CDR3 protein once. Among about half a million distinct CDR3 sequences listed, less than 30% were seen once. The sample here was CD4+ T cells sorted from PBMCs, taken less than 6 days after vaccination. All receptors come from a man in his fifties or sixties who received an inactivated influenza vaccine. CDR3s include the opening cysteine and the closing phenylalanine or tryptophan. Fields, in order: D gene, clone size, V gene, J gene, CDR3 protein, CDR3 DNA. D genes are given only for firm matches. Clone sizes are given selectively: once, few, many, or a class where the clone is expanded.

TRBD2	few	TRBV4-2	TRBJ2-2	CASSQESFAGGPGELFF	TGTGCCAGCAGCCAAGAGTCCTTTGCGGGGGGGCCCGGGGAGCTGTTTTTT
TRBD2	NA	TRBV27	TRBJ2-1	CASSLSASGSTYEQFF	TGTGCCAGCAGTTTATCGGCCAGCGGGAGTACCTATGAGCAGTTCTTC
TRBD1	NA	TRBV9	TRBJ1-5	CASSASDRPTQPQHF	TGTGCCAGCAGCGCTTCGGACAGGCCCACCCAGCCCCAGCATTTT
TRBD2	NA	TRBV7-9	TRBJ2-1	CASSLKGLAGSNEQFF	TGTGCCAGCAGCTTAAAGGGACTAGCGGGGAGCAATGAGCAGTTCTTC
NA	NA	TRBV7-2	TRBJ2-6	CASSLGRASSGANVLTF	TGTGCCAGCAGCTTAGGGCGTGCTAGCTCTGGGGCCAACGTCCTGACTTTC
TRBD2	NA	TRBV5-1	TRBJ2-3	CASGRGEFSTDTQYF	TGCGCCAGCGGGAGGGGCGAATTCAGCACAGATACGCAGTATTTT
NA	NA	TRBV11-3	TRBJ1-1	CASSLDAWTEAFF	TGTGCCAGCAGCTTAGACGCGTGGACTGAAGCTTTCTTT
NA	many	TRBV10-3	TRBJ1-5	CAISEGGRTQPQHF	TGTGCCATCAGTGAAGGGGGAAGGACTCAGCCCCAGCATTTT
NA	NA	TRBV29-1	TRBJ2-3	CSVAIRLSTDTQYF	TGCAGCGTTGCCATCCGGCTAAGCACAGATACGCAGTATTTT
NA	few	TRBV4-2	TRBJ2-7	CASSQEPPPQYEQYF	TGTGCCAGCAGCCAAGAACCGCCTCCCCAGTACGAGCAGTACTTC
NA	NA	TRBV5-1	TRBJ2-7	CASSLAATFEQYF	TGCGCCAGCAGCTTGGCCGCCACCTTCGAGCAGTACTTC
TRBD2	NA	TRBV12-5	TRBJ2-1	CASGLVSGSNNHEQFF	TGTGCTAGTGGTTTGGTCAGCGGGAGCAATAACCATGAGCAGTTCTTC
TRBD1	few	TRBV12-3/TRBV12-4	TRBJ2-5	CASSQGQGRYF	TGTGCCAGCAGTCAGGGACAGGGAAGGTACTTC
NA	many	TRBV12-3/TRBV12-4	TRBJ1-1	CASSLNLVQEAFF	TGTGCCAGCAGTTTAAATCTTGTACAGGAAGCTTTCTTT
NA	NA	TRBV3-1	TRBJ2-5	CASSQDRRYQETQYF	TGTGCCAGCAGCCAAGATAGAAGATACCAAGAGACCCAGTACTTC
TRBD2	NA	TRBV12-3/TRBV12-4	TRBJ2-7	CASSLARGASYEQYF	TGTGCCAGCAGTTTAGCGCGGGGGGCATCTTACGAGCAGTACTTC
TRBD1	few	TRBV30	TRBJ1-5	CAWSVLGTGYQPQHF	TGTGCCTGGAGTGTACTGGGGACAGGGTATCAGCCCCAGCATTTT
TRBD2	few	TRBV20-1	TRBJ2-7	CSARDPTSGTYEQYF	TGCAGTGCTAGAGATCCTACTAGCGGGACCTACGAGCAGTACTTC
TRBD1	NA	TRBV4-3	TRBJ1-3	CASSQAWTGATSGNTIYF	TGCGCCAGCAGCCAAGCCTGGACAGGGGCCACCTCTGGAAACACCATATATTTT
NA	NA	TRBV4-3	TRBJ1-6	CASSQTLLTDSPLHF	TGCGCCAGCAGCCAGACACTGTTGACCGATTCACCCCTCCACTTT
TRBD1	many	TRBV12-3/TRBV12-4	TRBJ2-1	CASSLDRGPNEQFF	TGTGCCAGCAGTTTGGACAGGGGGCCGAATGAGCAGTTCTTC
TRBD1	few	TRBV10-3	TRBJ2-7	CAISSGSNLGTGRYEQYF	TGTGCCATCAGTTCCGGGTCCAACTTAGGGACAGGCCGGTACGAGCAGTACTTC
TRBD2	NA	TRBV5-1	TRBJ2-3	CASSNSGRAGDTQYF	TGCGCCAGCAGCAATAGCGGGAGGGCCGGAGATACGCAGTATTTT
NA	few	TRBV5-1	TRBJ2-2	CASSWERNTGELFF	TGCGCCAGCAGCTGGGAGCGGAACACCGGGGAGCTGTTTTTT
TRBD2	NA	TRBV5-1	TRBJ2-3	CASSPRLAGAGDTQYF	TGCGCCAGCAGCCCCCGCCTAGCGGGGGCTGGAGATACGCAGTATTTT
TRBD1	many	TRBV12-3/TRBV12-4	TRBJ2-3	CAACKKGAGDTQYF	TGTGCCGCATGCAAGAAGGGGGCGGGAGATACGCAGTATTTT
NA	NA	TRBV7-6	TRBJ2-7	CASSLAIAGVYEQYF	TGTGCCAGCAGCTTAGCGATTGCAGGGGTTTACGAGCAGTACTTC
TRBD1	NA	TRBV18	TRBJ1-3	CASSAGTGSGNTIYF	TGTGCCAGCTCAGCCGGGACAGGTTCTGGAAACACCATATATTTT
TRBD2	NA	TRBV7-2	TRBJ2-1	CASSRGGRTNEQFF	TGTGCCAGCAGCCGGGGGGGCCGGACCAATGAGCAGTTCTTC